This T cell receptor (beta chain) originates from a study of OX40 agonist ivuxolimab in advanced cancers. The CDR3 has 12 residues. With 6 bases removed from V and 6 bases from J, the gap between germline ends came to 12 bases. CDR1 is MNHNS and CDR2 is SASEGT in the germline V gene. Data came from immunoSEQ multiplex PCR; TCRdb stores just in-frame clones and leaves some out. The table includes 35,000 to 40,000 clones, 82% detected once. Points on this clone: What it binds is unknown.

Findings of the study overall: The antigen specificity of the peripheral T cells (those that were expanded) was not determined.

The receptor's source is an adult with an advanced solid tumor such as melanoma, head and neck, liver or kidney cancer. This rearrangement joins TRBV6-1 to TRBJ2-7; D may be TRBD1 (5 bases). The source was CD4+ or CD8+ T cells sorted from blood, collected in a trial of the OX40 agonist ivuxolimab. DNA for the CDR3: TGTGCCAGCAGCCTACAGGTCGCCGAGCAGTACTTC. Its translation: CASSLQVAEQYF.